A selection of T cell receptor beta chains follows, all from one sample in a study of control samples from healthy donors and cancer patients. Measured with immunoSEQ multiplex PCR; TCRdb has only the in-frame clones, and not every one. The repertoire holds 120,000 to 150,000 clones, 75% to 95% seen once, with 3.2% in the top ten. The specimen was blood. The receptors derive from a man younger than 45 in good health. CDR3s include the opening cysteine and the closing phenylalanine or tryptophan. Fields, in order: V gene, CDR3 length, J gene, clone size, D gene, CDR3 protein, CDR3 DNA. D genes are given only for firm matches. Size values are once, few and many counts, or a class for expanded clones, and some rows have none.

V gene: TRBV6-4; CDR3 length: 14; J gene: TRBJ2-2; clone size: NA; D gene: NA; CDR3 protein: CASSPQVNTGELFF; CDR3 DNA: TGTGCCAGCAGTCCACAGGTGAACACCGGGGAGCTGTTTTTT
V gene: TRBV7-9; CDR3 length: 14; J gene: TRBJ1-4; clone size: NA; D gene: NA; CDR3 protein: CASSQLGGDEKLFF; CDR3 DNA: TGTGCCAGCAGCCAGCTCGGAGGGGACGAAAAACTGTTTTTT
V gene: TRBV2; CDR3 length: 17; J gene: TRBJ1-2; clone size: NA; D gene: NA; CDR3 protein: CASSEMGWWGDNYGYTF; CDR3 DNA: TGTGCCAGCAGTGAAATGGGTTGGTGGGGGGATAACTATGGCTACACCTTC
V gene: TRBV10-3; CDR3 length: 17; J gene: TRBJ2-4; clone size: NA; D gene: NA; CDR3 protein: CAIISGLSLLAKNIQYF; CDR3 DNA: TGTGCCATCATTTCAGGTCTAAGTCTACTAGCCAAAAACATTCAGTACTTC
V gene: TRBV6-5; CDR3 length: 13; J gene: TRBJ1-2; clone size: NA; D gene: NA; CDR3 protein: CASSFRGNYGYTF; CDR3 DNA: TGTGCCAGCAGCTTCAGGGGTAACTATGGCTACACCTTC
V gene: TRBV19; CDR3 length: 16; J gene: TRBJ2-3; clone size: NA; D gene: TRBD2; CDR3 protein: CASSIVSGGFTDTQYF; CDR3 DNA: TGTGCCAGTAGTATAGTTAGCGGGGGTTTCACAGATACGCAGTATTTT
V gene: TRBV10-2; CDR3 length: 14; J gene: TRBJ2-1; clone size: NA; D gene: NA; CDR3 protein: CASSGGGTYNEQFF; CDR3 DNA: TGCGCCAGCAGTGGCGGGGGCACCTACAATGAGCAGTTCTTC
V gene: TRBV5-1; CDR3 length: 12; J gene: TRBJ2-3; clone size: NA; D gene: NA; CDR3 protein: CASSFRPDTQYF; CDR3 DNA: TGCGCCAGCAGCTTCCGCCCTGATACGCAGTATTTT
V gene: TRBV3-1/TRBV3-2; CDR3 length: 15; J gene: TRBJ2-7; clone size: once; D gene: TRBD2; CDR3 protein: CASSHWEGRSYEQYF; CDR3 DNA: TGTGCCAGCAGTCATTGGGAGGGACGCTCCTACGAGCAGTACTTC
V gene: TRBV27; CDR3 length: 14; J gene: TRBJ2-7; clone size: once; D gene: TRBD1; CDR3 protein: CASSLTGGPYEQYF; CDR3 DNA: TGTGCCAGCAGTTTGACAGGGGGCCCCTACGAGCAGTACTTC
V gene: TRBV7-2; CDR3 length: 15; J gene: TRBJ2-3; clone size: NA; D gene: TRBD1; CDR3 protein: CASSRTGGSTDTQYF; CDR3 DNA: TGTGCCAGCAGCAGAACAGGGGGAAGCACAGATACGCAGTATTTT
V gene: TRBV5-4; CDR3 length: 13; J gene: TRBJ2-5; clone size: NA; D gene: NA; CDR3 protein: CASSGGAQETQYF; CDR3 DNA: TGTGCCAGCAGCGGGGGGGCCCAAGAGACCCAGTACTTC
V gene: TRBV10-1; CDR3 length: 13; J gene: TRBJ2-1; clone size: NA; D gene: NA; CDR3 protein: CASGGTSYNEQFF; CDR3 DNA: TGCGCCAGCGGGGGGACATCCTACAATGAGCAGTTCTTC
V gene: TRBV12-3/TRBV12-4; CDR3 length: 13; J gene: TRBJ1-1; clone size: once; D gene: TRBD1; CDR3 protein: CASREDRGTEAFF; CDR3 DNA: TGTGCCAGCAGAGAAGACAGGGGAACTGAAGCTTTCTTT
V gene: TRBV6-5; CDR3 length: 13; J gene: TRBJ2-2; clone size: NA; D gene: NA; CDR3 protein: CASSYPGPGELFF; CDR3 DNA: TGTGCCAGCAGTTACCCGGGCCCCGGGGAGCTGTTTTTT
V gene: TRBV5-1; CDR3 length: 18; J gene: TRBJ2-7; clone size: NA; D gene: TRBD1; CDR3 protein: CASSLFQGASEPTGEQYF; CDR3 DNA: TGCGCCAGCAGCTTGTTCCAGGGGGCGTCAGAACCTACGGGGGAGCAGTACTTC
V gene: TRBV27; CDR3 length: 12; J gene: TRBJ1-2; clone size: few; D gene: TRBD1; CDR3 protein: CASSTTGEGYTF; CDR3 DNA: TGTGCCAGCAGTACTACAGGGGAAGGCTACACCTTC
V gene: TRBV6-5; CDR3 length: 14; J gene: TRBJ1-2; clone size: few; D gene: NA; CDR3 protein: CASKLDTSNYGYTF; CDR3 DNA: TGTGCCAGCAAGTTGGACACGTCTAACTATGGCTACACCTTC
V gene: TRBV28; CDR3 length: 16; J gene: TRBJ1-6; clone size: NA; D gene: NA; CDR3 protein: CASSPLANSYNSPLHF; CDR3 DNA: TGTGCCAGCAGCCCGCTGGCTAATTCCTATAATTCACCCCTCCACTTT
V gene: TRBV15; CDR3 length: 15; J gene: TRBJ1-5; clone size: NA; D gene: NA; CDR3 protein: CATSRGHPSNQPQHF; CDR3 DNA: TGTGCCACCAGCAGGGGACATCCGAGCAATCAGCCCCAGCATTTT
V gene: TRBV6-5; CDR3 length: 16; J gene: TRBJ1-4; clone size: NA; D gene: NA; CDR3 protein: CASSYSNPQGNEKLFF; CDR3 DNA: TGTGCCAGCAGTTACTCGAACCCTCAGGGGAATGAAAAACTGTTTTTT
V gene: TRBV6-5; CDR3 length: 12; J gene: TRBJ1-2; clone size: NA; D gene: NA; CDR3 protein: CASSYGNYGYTF; CDR3 DNA: TGTGCCAGCAGTTACGGAAACTATGGCTACACCTTC
V gene: TRBV7-2; CDR3 length: 16; J gene: TRBJ2-1; clone size: NA; D gene: TRBD2; CDR3 protein: CASSPGTSGVRRGQFF; CDR3 DNA: TGTGCCAGCAGCCCCGGGACTAGCGGGGTCAGAAGGGGGCAGTTCTTC
V gene: TRBV6-6; CDR3 length: 15; J gene: TRBJ2-7; clone size: NA; D gene: TRBD1; CDR3 protein: CASSYGQGQHYEQYF; CDR3 DNA: TGTGCCAGCAGTTACGGACAGGGACAACACTACGAGCAGTACTTC
V gene: TRBV25-1; CDR3 length: 14; J gene: TRBJ1-4; clone size: NA; D gene: NA; CDR3 protein: CASTGPFANEKLFF; CDR3 DNA: TGTGCCAGCACAGGGCCCTTCGCCAATGAAAAACTGTTTTTT
V gene: TRBV18; CDR3 length: 15; J gene: TRBJ1-3; clone size: NA; D gene: NA; CDR3 protein: CASSPRQNSGNTIYF; CDR3 DNA: TGTGCCAGCTCACCTAGACAGAACTCTGGAAACACCATATATTTT
V gene: TRBV18; CDR3 length: 14; J gene: TRBJ2-7; clone size: few; D gene: TRBD2; CDR3 protein: CASSYGGSSYEQYF; CDR3 DNA: TGTGCCAGCTCCTACGGCGGGAGCTCCTACGAGCAGTACTTC
V gene: TRBV27; CDR3 length: 14; J gene: TRBJ1-5; clone size: NA; D gene: NA; CDR3 protein: CASSLDHVNQPQHF; CDR3 DNA: TGTGCCAGCAGTTTAGATCATGTCAATCAGCCCCAGCATTTT
V gene: TRBV6-1; CDR3 length: 10; J gene: TRBJ1-4; clone size: NA; D gene: NA; CDR3 protein: CASSEGKLFF; CDR3 DNA: TGTGCCAGCAGTGAAGGAAAACTGTTTTTT
V gene: TRBV19; CDR3 length: 15; J gene: TRBJ2-6; clone size: NA; D gene: NA; CDR3 protein: CASSMGGSGANVLTF; CDR3 DNA: TGTGCCAGTAGTATGGGGGGATCTGGGGCCAACGTCCTGACTTTC
V gene: TRBV5-1; CDR3 length: 14; J gene: TRBJ1-4; clone size: NA; D gene: NA; CDR3 protein: CASHRTVGDEKLFF; CDR3 DNA: TGCGCCAGCCATAGGACGGTAGGAGATGAAAAACTGTTTTTT
V gene: TRBV4-1; CDR3 length: 14; J gene: TRBJ1-2; clone size: NA; D gene: NA; CDR3 protein: CASSQDFTDYGYTF; CDR3 DNA: TGCGCCAGCAGCCAAGATTTTACCGACTATGGCTACACCTTC
V gene: TRBV19; CDR3 length: 16; J gene: TRBJ1-3; clone size: once; D gene: NA; CDR3 protein: CASSIWEIGSGNTIYF; CDR3 DNA: TGTGCCAGTAGTATCTGGGAAATTGGGTCTGGAAACACCATATATTTT
V gene: TRBV6-6; CDR3 length: 15; J gene: TRBJ1-1; clone size: few; D gene: TRBD1; CDR3 protein: CASTWQGAPETEAFF; CDR3 DNA: TGTGCCAGCACCTGGCAGGGGGCGCCGGAAACTGAAGCTTTCTTT
V gene: TRBV10-3; CDR3 length: 15; J gene: TRBJ1-5; clone size: NA; D gene: NA; CDR3 protein: CAISGGLDSNQPQHF; CDR3 DNA: TGTGCCATCAGCGGGGGTTTAGATAGCAATCAGCCCCAGCATTTT
V gene: TRBV9; CDR3 length: 16; J gene: TRBJ2-2; clone size: NA; D gene: NA; CDR3 protein: CASTVTGTPFSGELFF; CDR3 DNA: TGTGCCAGCACCGTAACCGGGACTCCCTTCTCCGGGGAGCTGTTTTTT
V gene: TRBV6-2/TRBV6-3; CDR3 length: 14; J gene: TRBJ1-5; clone size: NA; D gene: NA; CDR3 protein: CASSYFSRNQPQHF; CDR3 DNA: TGTGCCAGCAGTTACTTTAGCCGGAATCAGCCCCAGCATTTT
V gene: TRBV6-5; CDR3 length: 14; J gene: TRBJ1-1; clone size: many; D gene: TRBD1; CDR3 protein: CASRDRTANTEAFF; CDR3 DNA: TGTGCCAGCAGGGACAGGACAGCGAACACTGAAGCTTTCTTT
V gene: TRBV9; CDR3 length: 18; J gene: TRBJ1-2; clone size: once; D gene: NA; CDR3 protein: CASSSRGEADSANYGYTF; CDR3 DNA: TGTGCCAGCAGCTCCCGGGGAGAGGCAGACTCAGCTAACTATGGCTACACCTTC
V gene: TRBV19; CDR3 length: 16; J gene: TRBJ2-3; clone size: NA; D gene: TRBD2; CDR3 protein: CASSPGTSGGADTQYF; CDR3 DNA: TGTGCCAGTAGTCCCGGGACTAGCGGGGGTGCAGATACGCAGTATTTT
V gene: TRBV28; CDR3 length: 14; J gene: TRBJ1-5; clone size: NA; D gene: NA; CDR3 protein: CASSQTGINQPQHF; CDR3 DNA: TGTGCCAGCAGTCAGACAGGAATCAATCAGCCCCAGCATTTT
V gene: TRBV7-9; CDR3 length: 14; J gene: TRBJ1-2; clone size: NA; D gene: TRBD1; CDR3 protein: CASSPGGTAYGYTF; CDR3 DNA: TGTGCCAGCAGCCCGGGAGGGACAGCGTATGGCTACACCTTC
V gene: TRBV27; CDR3 length: 13; J gene: TRBJ1-2; clone size: NA; D gene: NA; CDR3 protein: CASSFQGNYGYTF; CDR3 DNA: TGTGCCAGCAGTTTTCAGGGTAACTATGGCTACACCTTC
V gene: TRBV5-1; CDR3 length: 14; J gene: TRBJ1-1; clone size: NA; D gene: TRBD1; CDR3 protein: CASSLAQTGVEAFF; CDR3 DNA: TGCGCCAGCAGCTTGGCCCAGACAGGGGTTGAAGCTTTCTTT
V gene: TRBV2; CDR3 length: 18; J gene: TRBJ1-5; clone size: NA; D gene: TRBD1; CDR3 protein: CASSEAQGYRGRDQPQHF; CDR3 DNA: TGTGCCAGCAGTGAAGCACAGGGGTACAGGGGGCGCGATCAGCCCCAGCATTTT
V gene: TRBV6-5; CDR3 length: 14; J gene: TRBJ2-2; clone size: NA; D gene: TRBD1; CDR3 protein: CASTDRGYTGELFF; CDR3 DNA: TGTGCCAGCACGGACAGGGGTTACACCGGGGAGCTGTTTTTT
V gene: TRBV7-9; CDR3 length: 12; J gene: TRBJ1-4; clone size: NA; D gene: TRBD1; CDR3 protein: CASSYGQGELFF; CDR3 DNA: TGTGCCAGCAGCTACGGACAGGGCGAACTGTTTTTT
V gene: TRBV2; CDR3 length: 15; J gene: TRBJ2-1; clone size: once; D gene: NA; CDR3 protein: CASSEDGSSYNEQFF; CDR3 DNA: TGTGCCAGCAGTGAGGACGGTAGCTCCTACAATGAGCAGTTCTTC
V gene: TRBV2; CDR3 length: 14; J gene: TRBJ2-7; clone size: medium-sized; D gene: NA; CDR3 protein: CASSDDGNSYEQYF; CDR3 DNA: TGTGCCAGCAGTGATGACGGGAACTCCTACGAGCAGTACTTC
V gene: TRBV9; CDR3 length: 15; J gene: TRBJ2-1; clone size: NA; D gene: TRBD2; CDR3 protein: CASSALAGGINEQFF; CDR3 DNA: TGTGCCAGCAGCGCGTTAGCGGGGGGTATAAATGAGCAGTTCTTC
V gene: TRBV29-1; CDR3 length: 12; J gene: TRBJ1-2; clone size: NA; D gene: NA; CDR3 protein: CSVEDSRAGYTF; CDR3 DNA: TGCAGCGTTGAAGATTCCAGGGCTGGCTACACCTTC
V gene: TRBV11-2; CDR3 length: 18; J gene: TRBJ2-5; clone size: NA; D gene: NA; CDR3 protein: CASSSSPGARTPQETQYF; CDR3 DNA: TGTGCCAGCAGCTCTTCCCCTGGGGCCCGAACCCCCCAAGAGACCCAGTACTTC
V gene: TRBV25-1; CDR3 length: 11; J gene: TRBJ1-2; clone size: NA; D gene: NA; CDR3 protein: CASSVGYGYTF; CDR3 DNA: TGTGCCAGCAGTGTGGGCTATGGCTACACCTTC
V gene: TRBV5-1; CDR3 length: 17; J gene: TRBJ2-3; clone size: NA; D gene: TRBD1; CDR3 protein: CASSLRTGRVGTDTQYF; CDR3 DNA: TGCGCCAGCAGCCTACGGACAGGGCGGGTTGGCACAGATACGCAGTATTTT
V gene: TRBV24-1; CDR3 length: 16; J gene: TRBJ2-2; clone size: NA; D gene: TRBD2; CDR3 protein: CATSDLAGGPTGELFF; CDR3 DNA: TGTGCCACCAGTGATCTAGCGGGGGGGCCAACCGGGGAGCTGTTTTTT